This TCR beta chain was sequenced during a study of blood T cells in healthy people across ages. Study-wide results and caveats: Among long-lived donors, naive CD4+ cells were more numerous and diversity higher than in aged donors. The recorded TCR beta diversity per million T cells decreased in a roughly linear manner with age.

A word on this clonotype: No antigen is known for it.

Healthy Caucasians from Russia aged roughly 6 to 100 served as donors. The CDR3 loop spans 16 amino acids. From germline, CDR1 is SQVTM and CDR2 ANQGSEA. Trimming cost V 5 bases and J 2 bases; bases outside gene matches: 13. Primers used in a second PCR of about 6 to 11 cycles were a sample-barcoded 5' primer and a J-beta primer mix. From the 5' RACE reads, TCRdb called clonotypes with MiXCR, one entry per CDR3 protein. The top ten hold under 5% of the sample, which has some 1.5 million distinct CDR3 sequences, approximately 39% seen once. The rearrangement uses TRBV29-1 and TRBJ1-2; 8 nucleotides align to TRBD1. This receptor was taken from a woman aged 18-29 years in good health. Material for sequencing was blood. The CDR3 DNA follows: TGCAGCGTTATCTCCCCTCAGGGGGCGAAAAACTATGGCTACACCTTC. Residues: CSVISPQGAKNYGYTF.